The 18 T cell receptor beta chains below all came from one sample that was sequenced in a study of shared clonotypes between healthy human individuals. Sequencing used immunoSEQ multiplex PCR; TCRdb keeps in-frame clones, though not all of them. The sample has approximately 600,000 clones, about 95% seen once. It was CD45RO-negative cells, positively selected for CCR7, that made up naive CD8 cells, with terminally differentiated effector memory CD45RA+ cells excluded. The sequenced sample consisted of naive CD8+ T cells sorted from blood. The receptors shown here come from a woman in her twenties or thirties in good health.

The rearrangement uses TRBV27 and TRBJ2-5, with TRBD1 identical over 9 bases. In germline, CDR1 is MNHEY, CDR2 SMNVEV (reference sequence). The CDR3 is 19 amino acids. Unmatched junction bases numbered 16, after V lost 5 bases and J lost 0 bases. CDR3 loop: CASSRGPGQGFGDQETQYF. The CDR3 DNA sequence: TGTGCCAGCAGTCGGGGCCCGGGACAGGGTTTTGGGGACCAAGAGACCCAGTACTTC.

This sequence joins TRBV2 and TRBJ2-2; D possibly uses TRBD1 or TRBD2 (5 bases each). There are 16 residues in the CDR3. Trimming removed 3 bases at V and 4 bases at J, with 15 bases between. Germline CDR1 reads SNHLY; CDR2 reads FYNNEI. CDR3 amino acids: CASSEFPGTPTGELFF. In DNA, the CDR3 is TGTGCCAGCAGTGAGTTCCCCGGGACCCCCACCGGGGAGCTGTTTTTT.

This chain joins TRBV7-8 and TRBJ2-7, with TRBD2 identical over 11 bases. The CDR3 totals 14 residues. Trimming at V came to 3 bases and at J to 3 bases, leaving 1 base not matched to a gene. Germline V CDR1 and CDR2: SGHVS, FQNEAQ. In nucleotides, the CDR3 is TGTGCCAGCAGCTTTACTAGCGGGAGCTACGAGCAGTACTTC. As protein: CASSFTSGSYEQYF.

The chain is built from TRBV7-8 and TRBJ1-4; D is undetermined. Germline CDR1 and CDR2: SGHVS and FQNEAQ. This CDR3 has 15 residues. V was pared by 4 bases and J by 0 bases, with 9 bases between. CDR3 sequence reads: CASSWTAATNEKLFF. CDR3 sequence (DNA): TGTGCCAGCAGCTGGACGGCCGCAACTAATGAAAAACTGTTTTTT.

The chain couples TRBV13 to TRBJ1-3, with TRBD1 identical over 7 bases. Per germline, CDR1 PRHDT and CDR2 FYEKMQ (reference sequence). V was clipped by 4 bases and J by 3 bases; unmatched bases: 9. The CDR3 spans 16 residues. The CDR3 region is CASSWGRGQVGNTIYF. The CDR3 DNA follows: TGTGCCAGCAGCTGGGGTAGGGGGCAAGTTGGAAACACCATATATTTT.

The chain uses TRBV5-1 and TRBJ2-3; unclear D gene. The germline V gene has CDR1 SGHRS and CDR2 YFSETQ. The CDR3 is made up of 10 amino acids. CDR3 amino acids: CPEAEGLQYF. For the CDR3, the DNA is TGCCCCGAGGCAGAAGGCTTGCAGTATTTT.

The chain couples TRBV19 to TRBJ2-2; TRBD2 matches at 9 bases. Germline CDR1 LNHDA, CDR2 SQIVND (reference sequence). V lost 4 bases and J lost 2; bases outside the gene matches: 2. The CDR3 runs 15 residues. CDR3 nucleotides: TGTGCCAGTAGTAGACTAGCGGATAACACCGGGGAGCTGTTTTTT. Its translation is CASSRLADNTGELFF.

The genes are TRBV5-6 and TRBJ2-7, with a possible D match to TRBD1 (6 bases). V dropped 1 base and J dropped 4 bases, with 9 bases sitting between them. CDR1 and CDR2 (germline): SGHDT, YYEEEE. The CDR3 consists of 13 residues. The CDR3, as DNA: TGTGCCAGCAGCTTGAACAGGGCTTACGAGCAGTACTTC. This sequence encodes CASSLNRAYEQYF.

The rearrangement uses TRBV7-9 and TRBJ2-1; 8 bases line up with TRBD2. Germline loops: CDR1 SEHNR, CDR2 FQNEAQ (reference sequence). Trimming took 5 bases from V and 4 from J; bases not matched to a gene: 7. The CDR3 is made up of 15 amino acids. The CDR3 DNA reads TGTGCCAGCAGCCCTATAGCGGGATGGTACAATGAGCAGTTCTTC. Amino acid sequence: CASSPIAGWYNEQFF.

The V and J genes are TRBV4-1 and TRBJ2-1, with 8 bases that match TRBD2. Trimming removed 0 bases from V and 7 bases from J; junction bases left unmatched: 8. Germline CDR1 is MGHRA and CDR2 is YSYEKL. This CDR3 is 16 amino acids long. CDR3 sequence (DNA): TGCGCCAGCAGCCAAGACTGGGCGGGAGGTTCGAATGAGCAGTTCTTC. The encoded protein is CASSQDWAGGSNEQFF.

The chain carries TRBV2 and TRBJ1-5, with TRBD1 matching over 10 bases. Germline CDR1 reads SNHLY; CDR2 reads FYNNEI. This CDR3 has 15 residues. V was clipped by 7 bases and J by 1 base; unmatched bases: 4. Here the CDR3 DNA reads TGTGCCAGCACCCGGGACAGGGGAAGCAATCAGCCCCAGCATTTT. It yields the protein CASTRDRGSNQPQHF.

Here the CDR3 DNA reads TGTGCCAGCAGCTTCGGCCGGGGGGCGGCCTATAATTCACCCCTCCACTTT. It specifies CASSFGRGAAYNSPLHF. The chain has TRBV13 and TRBJ1-6, with a tentative D call TRBD1 (6 bases). The V gene lost 3 bases and the J gene lost 2 bases, with 14 bases spanning the gap. In germline, CDR1 is PRHDT, CDR2 FYEKMQ (reference sequence). This CDR3 comprises 17 residues.

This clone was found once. The CDR3 DNA sequence: TGTGCCAGCAGCCCCTTCTGGAATCAGCCCCAGCATTTT. Translation: CASSPFWNQPQHF. The V gene is TRBV7-8, the J gene TRBJ1-5; no definite D call. Trimming cost V 5 bases and J 4 bases, with 9 bases left between them. CDR1 is SGHVS, CDR2 FQNEAQ, per germline. The CDR3 spans 13 residues.

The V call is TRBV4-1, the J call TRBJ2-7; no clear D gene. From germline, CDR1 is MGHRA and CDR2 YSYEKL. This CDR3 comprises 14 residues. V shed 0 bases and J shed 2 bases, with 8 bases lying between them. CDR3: CASSQEWRAYEQYF. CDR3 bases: TGCGCCAGCAGCCAAGAATGGAGAGCCTACGAGCAGTACTTC.

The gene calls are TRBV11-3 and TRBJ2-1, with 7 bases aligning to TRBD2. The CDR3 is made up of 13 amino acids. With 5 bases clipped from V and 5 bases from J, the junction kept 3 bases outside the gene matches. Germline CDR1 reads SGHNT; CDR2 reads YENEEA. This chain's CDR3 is CASSRRGDNEQFF. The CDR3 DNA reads TGTGCCAGCAGCCGACGGGGGGACAATGAGCAGTTCTTC.

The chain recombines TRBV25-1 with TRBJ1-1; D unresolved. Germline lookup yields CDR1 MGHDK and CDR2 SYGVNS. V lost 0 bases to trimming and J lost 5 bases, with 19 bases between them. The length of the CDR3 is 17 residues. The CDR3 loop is CASSEYIQRVLWTEAFF. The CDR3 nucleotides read TGTGCCAGCAGTGAATATATTCAACGGGTATTGTGGACTGAAGCTTTCTTT.

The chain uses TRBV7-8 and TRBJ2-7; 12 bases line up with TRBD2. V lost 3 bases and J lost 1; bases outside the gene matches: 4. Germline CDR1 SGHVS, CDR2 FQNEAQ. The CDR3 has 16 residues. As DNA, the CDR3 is TGTGCCAGCAGCTTGGGACTAGCGGGTTCTTCCTACGAGCAGTACTTC. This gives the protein CASSLGLAGSSYEQYF.

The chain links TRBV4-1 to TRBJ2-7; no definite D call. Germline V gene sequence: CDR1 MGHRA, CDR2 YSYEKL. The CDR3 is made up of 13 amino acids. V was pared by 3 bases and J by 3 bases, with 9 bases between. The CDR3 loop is CASSHRALYEQYF. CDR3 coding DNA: TGCGCCAGCAGCCATCGTGCCCTCTACGAGCAGTACTTC.